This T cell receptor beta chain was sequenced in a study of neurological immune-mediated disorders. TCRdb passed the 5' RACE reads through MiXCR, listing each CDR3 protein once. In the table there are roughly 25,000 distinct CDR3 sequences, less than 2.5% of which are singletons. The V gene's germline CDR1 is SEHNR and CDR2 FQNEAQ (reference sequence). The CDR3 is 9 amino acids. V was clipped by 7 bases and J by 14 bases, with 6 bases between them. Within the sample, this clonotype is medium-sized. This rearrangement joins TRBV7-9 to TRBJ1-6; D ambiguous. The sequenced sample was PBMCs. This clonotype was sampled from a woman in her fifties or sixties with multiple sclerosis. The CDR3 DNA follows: TGTGCCAGCAACAACACCCTCCACTTT. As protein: CASNNTLHF. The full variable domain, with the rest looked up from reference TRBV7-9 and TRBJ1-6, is DTGVSQNPRHKITKRGQNVTFRCDPISEHNRLYWYRQTLGQGPEFLTYFQNEAQLEKSRLLSDRFSAERPKGSFSTLEIQRTEQGDSAMYLCASNNTLHFGNGTRLTVT.